This T cell receptor beta chain was recovered during a study of CD8+ T cells in alopecia areata. cDNA serving as the sequencing template came from extracted, reverse transcribed RNA. Produced via immunoSEQ multiplex PCR; TCRdb's table is partial and in-frame only. The sample includes roughly 110,000 clones, about 83% seen only once; the top ten take around 25%. The treatment was: oral pan-JAK inhibitor, 5-10 mg twice daily. Peripheral blood and lesional scalp punch biopsies came from alopecia areata patients. As concerns this clone: The identical CDR3 is also encoded by other nucleotide sequences in the sample.

The sequenced sample was CD8+ T cells sorted from blood, obtained at week 24, from a patient treated with tofacitinib. This sequence originates from a human donor with alopecia areata.

CDR3: CASSFGNEQFF. The CDR3 DNA reads TGTGCCAGCAGCTTTGGAAATGAGCAGTTCTTC. The chain employs TRBV7-9 and TRBJ2-1, with D unresolved. V was cut by 3 bases and J by 7 bases, with 4 bases left in between. Germline loops: CDR1 SEHNR, CDR2 FQNEAQ (reference sequence). This CDR3 has 11 residues.